This TCR beta chain was identified in a study of vaccination and CD4 T cells after COVID-19. V gave up 0 bases and J gave up 5 bases; unmatched junction bases: 6. The CDR3 has 15 amino acids. The germline gives CDR1 SGHTA, CDR2 FQGNSA. Sequenced with the Oncomine TCR Beta short-read assay was DNA taken from cultured CD4+ T cells. Using its own MiXCR run on the PCR reads, TCRdb lists one record per CDR3 protein. The profile shows fewer than 12,000 distinct CDR3 sequences, roughly 64% of them singletons. With regard to this clonotype: Its antigen remains unidentified.

Treatment reported: approximately 9-day PBMC culture with coronavirus spike peptide pools or control peptides (ViraFEST assay). The chain couples TRBV7-2 to TRBJ2-5, with 7 bases aligning to TRBD2. The sequence derives from a human donor who had recovered from COVID-19. Sequenced sample: CD4+ T cells from blood, cultured in vitro. The chain's CDR3 is CASSLAGLGGETQYF. The CDR3 bases are TGTGCCAGCAGCTTAGCGGGCCTGGGGGGGGAGACCCAGTACTTC. Supplemented by reference TRBV7-2 and TRBJ2-5, the full variable domain reads GAGVSQSPSNKVTEKGKDVELRCDPISGHTALYWYRQSLGQGLEFLIYFQGNSAPDKSGLPSDRFSAERTGGSVSTLTIQRTQQEDSAVYLCASSLAGLGGETQYFGPGTRLLVL.